This T cell receptor (beta chain) was retrieved from a study of blood T cell repertoires in COVID-19. Study background: The United States, Italy and Spain provided the acute and convalescent COVID-19 samples. PBMCs, B-cell-depleted T cells, or T cells provided the cDNA or gDNA that made up the material.

Assay: immunoSEQ multiplex PCR; the TCRdb copy retains only in-frame clones and omits some. The sample holds around 95,000 clones, 91% seen once. The CDR3 covers 13 residues. V was pared by 5 bases and J by 9 bases, with 14 bases between. V and J are TRBV12-3 or TRBV12-4 and TRBJ2-1, with a tentative D call TRBD1 (6 bases). The sample taken for sequencing was peripheral blood. This receptor was taken from a man aged 50-59 years with active COVID-19. The CDR3 nucleotides are TGTGCCAGCAGTCCTCTTGCCAGGGGTGAGCAGTTCTTC. Translating it yields CASSPLARGEQFF.